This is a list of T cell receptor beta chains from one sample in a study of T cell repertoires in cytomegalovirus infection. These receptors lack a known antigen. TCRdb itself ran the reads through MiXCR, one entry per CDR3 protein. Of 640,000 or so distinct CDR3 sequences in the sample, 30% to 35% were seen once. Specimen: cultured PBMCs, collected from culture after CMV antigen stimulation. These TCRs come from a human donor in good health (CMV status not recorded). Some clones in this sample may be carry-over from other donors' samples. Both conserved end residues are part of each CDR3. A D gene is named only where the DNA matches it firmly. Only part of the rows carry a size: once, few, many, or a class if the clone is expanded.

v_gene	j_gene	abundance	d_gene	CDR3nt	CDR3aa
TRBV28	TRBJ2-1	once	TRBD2	TGTGCCAGCAGTCTCGGACTAGCGGGAGGCAGGTTCTACAATGAGCAGTTCTTC	CASSLGLAGGRFYNEQFF
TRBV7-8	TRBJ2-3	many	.	TGTGCCAGCAGCTCTTGGAGTGGTAGCGGCAAAGATACGCAGTATTTT	CASSSWSGSGKDTQYF
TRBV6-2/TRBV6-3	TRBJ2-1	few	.	TGTGCCAGCGGCTACTGGGAGGATATAAATGAGCAGTTCTTC	CASGYWEDINEQFF
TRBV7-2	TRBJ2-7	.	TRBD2	TGTGCCAGCAGCTTCCTTGGACTAGCGGGGACCGAGCAGTACTTC	CASSFLGLAGTEQYF
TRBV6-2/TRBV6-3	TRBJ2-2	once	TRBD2	TGTGCCAGCAGTTACCTAGCGGGGAACACCGGGGAGCTGTTTTTT	CASSYLAGNTGELFF
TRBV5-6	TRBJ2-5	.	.	TGTGCCAGCAGCCCAACAGGGCGCAAAGAGACCCAGTACTTC	CASSPTGRKETQYF
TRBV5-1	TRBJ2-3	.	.	TGCGCCAGCACCCTCAGGGCAACTGCGGGTGGCACAGATACGCAGTATTTT	CASTLRATAGGTDTQYF
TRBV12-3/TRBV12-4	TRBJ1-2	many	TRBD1	TGTGCCAGCAGTCACCGGGACAGGGGAGGGGATGGCTACACCTTC	CASSHRDRGGDGYTF
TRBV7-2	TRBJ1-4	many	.	TGTGCCAGCAGCTTTCAGGGCTGGAACTGGAATGAAAAACTGTTTTTT	CASSFQGWNWNEKLFF
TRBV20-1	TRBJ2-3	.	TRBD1	TGCAGTGCTAGAGGGACAGGTGACCGCACAGATACGCAGTATTTT	CSARGTGDRTDTQYF
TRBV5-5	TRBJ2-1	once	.	TGTGCCAGCAGCTTGGGGCGGTTATCCTACAATGAGCAGTTCTTC	CASSLGRLSYNEQFF
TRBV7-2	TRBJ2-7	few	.	TGTGCCAGCAGCTGGCTGGGTGCGGGGTCCTCCGAGCAGTACTTC	CASSWLGAGSSEQYF
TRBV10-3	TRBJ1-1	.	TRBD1	TGTGCCATCAGTGGGGGACAGGACACTGAAGCTTTCTTT	CAISGGQDTEAFF
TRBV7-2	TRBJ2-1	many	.	TGTGCCGGCAGCTCGGTCGGCTACAATGAGCAGTTCTTC	CAGSSVGYNEQFF
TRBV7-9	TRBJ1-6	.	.	TGTGCCAGCAGCTTAGCGTTGACGGCCTATAATTCACCCCTCCACTTT	CASSLALTAYNSPLHF
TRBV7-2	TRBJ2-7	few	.	TGTGCCAGCAGCTTAGTCTCCCCTTATTTCTACGAGCAGTACTTC	CASSLVSPYFYEQYF
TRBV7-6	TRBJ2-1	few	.	TGTGCCATGCACCACGGGGATGAGCAGTTCTTC	CAMHHGDEQFF
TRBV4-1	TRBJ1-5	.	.	TGCGCCAGCAGCCAAGATTGGCAGGGCAGTAGCAATCAGCCCCAGCATTTT	CASSQDWQGSSNQPQHF
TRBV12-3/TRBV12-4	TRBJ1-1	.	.	TGTGCCAGCTCGGGGCGGGGGGACCCTTTCTTT	CASSGRGDPFF
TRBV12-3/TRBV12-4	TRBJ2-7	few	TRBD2	TGTGCCAGCAGTGTAGCGGGAGTGGTAAACGAGCAGTACTTC	CASSVAGVVNEQYF
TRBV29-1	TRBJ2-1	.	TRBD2	TGCAGCGTCTATGAGCAAGTTATAGCGGGGGGTAACAATGAGCAGTTCTTC	CSVYEQVIAGGNNEQFF
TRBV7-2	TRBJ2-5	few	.	TGTGCCAGCAGCTCCACCGGGGTACGGGAGACCCAGTACTTC	CASSSTGVRETQYF
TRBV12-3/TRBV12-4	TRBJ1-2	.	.	TGTGCCAGCAGTTTGGTCGGGGGTCTAGTCGGCTACACCTTC	CASSLVGGLVGYTF
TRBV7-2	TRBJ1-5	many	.	TGTGCCAGCAGCTTAGTGACAGGCCGGGGACAGCCCCAGCATTTT	CASSLVTGRGQPQHF
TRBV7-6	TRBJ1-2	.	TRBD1	TGTGCCAGCAACCCACCGGACAGGGAAGGGCCAAACTATGGCTACACCTTC	CASNPPDREGPNYGYTF
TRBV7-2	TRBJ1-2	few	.	TGTGCCAGCAGCAATCGGTCTTCGGGCTACACCTTC	CASSNRSSGYTF
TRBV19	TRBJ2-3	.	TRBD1	TGTGCCACCACAGACAGGGCCCCAGATACGCAGTATTTT	CATTDRAPDTQYF
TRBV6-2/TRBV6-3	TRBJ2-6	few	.	TGTGCCAGCAGCCCCGGGCCGGGGGCCAACGTCCTGACTTTC	CASSPGPGANVLTF
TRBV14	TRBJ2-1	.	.	TGTGCCAGCAGCCAAGCCAACAGGCGAATCTACAATGAGCAGTTCTTC	CASSQANRRIYNEQFF
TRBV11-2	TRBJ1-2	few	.	TGTGCCAGCAGCTTAATCGGGTTCTATGGCTACACCTTC	CASSLIGFYGYTF
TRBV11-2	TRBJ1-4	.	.	TGTGCCAGCGCTCACAGTACAGGGTTTAATGAAAAACTGTTTTTT	CASAHSTGFNEKLFF
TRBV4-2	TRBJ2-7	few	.	TGTGCCAGCAGCCAAGATCGACTTCCCCCCTACGAGCAGTACTTC	CASSQDRLPPYEQYF
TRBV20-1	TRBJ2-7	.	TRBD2	TGCAGTGTTCCACACCTCAGCGGGGGGGAATACGAGCATTACTTC	CSVPHLSGGEYEHYF
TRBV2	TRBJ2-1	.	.	TGTGCCAGCGCCGAGCGGAAAACCTCCTACAATGAGCAGTTCTTC	CASAERKTSYNEQFF
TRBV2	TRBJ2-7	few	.	TGTGCCAGCAGCCCCGTTCCCTACGAGCAGTACTTC	CASSPVPYEQYF
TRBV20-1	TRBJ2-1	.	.	TGCAGTGCTGGAGGTCGGGGGCTGAGCTCCTACAATGAGCAGTTCTTC	CSAGGRGLSSYNEQFF
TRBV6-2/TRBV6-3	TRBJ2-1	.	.	TGTGCCTTTTCCGCGGGACCGAGCTCCTACAATGAGCAGTTCTTC	CAFSAGPSSYNEQFF
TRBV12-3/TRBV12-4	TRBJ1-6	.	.	TGTGCCAGCAGTTCCAGACAGTTTTCACCCCTCCACTTT	CASSSRQFSPLHF
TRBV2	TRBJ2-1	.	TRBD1	TGTGCCAGCAGTGAAGCGACAGGGATCGATGAGCAGTTCTTC	CASSEATGIDEQFF
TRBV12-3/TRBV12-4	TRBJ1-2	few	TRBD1	TGTGCCAGCAGTCGCCCCCCAGGGGGCAATGGCTACACCTTC	CASSRPPGGNGYTF
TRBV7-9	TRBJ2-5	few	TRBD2	TGTGCCAGCAGCTTAGCGGCGGGGGTTGTGGAGACCCAGTACTTC	CASSLAAGVVETQYF
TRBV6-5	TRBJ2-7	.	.	TGTGCCAGCAGGTCATCTAGCGTTCGGTACTCCTACGAGCAGTACTTC	CASRSSSVRYSYEQYF
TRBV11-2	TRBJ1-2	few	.	TGTGCCAGCAGCCCCGGGACCAATCTCTATGGCTACACCTTC	CASSPGTNLYGYTF
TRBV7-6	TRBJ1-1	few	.	TGTGCCAGCAGCTTACAGCAGGGCGCTGAAGCTTTCTTT	CASSLQQGAEAFF
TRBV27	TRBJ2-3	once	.	TGTGCCAGCGGACAATTGGACAGCACAGATACGCAGTATTTT	CASGQLDSTDTQYF
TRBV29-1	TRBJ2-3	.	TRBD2	TGCAGCGTTCCCCCGACTAGCGGGAGGACAGATACGCAGTATTTT	CSVPPTSGRTDTQYF
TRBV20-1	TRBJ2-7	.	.	TGCAGTGTGCGCCTCCGGGACACCAACTCCTACGAGCAGTACTTC	CSVRLRDTNSYEQYF
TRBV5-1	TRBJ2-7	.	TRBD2	TGCGCCAGCAGCTTATTGGGAGCGGGGGAGCAGTACTTC	CASSLLGAGEQYF
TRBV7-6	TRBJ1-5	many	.	TGTGCCAGCAGCTTTGGGAGGAGCAATCAGCCCCAGCATTTT	CASSFGRSNQPQHF
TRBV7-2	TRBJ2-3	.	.	TGTGCCAGCAGCTTTACCTCCGGACTCACGCAGTATTTT	CASSFTSGLTQYF
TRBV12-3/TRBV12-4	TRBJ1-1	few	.	TGTGCCAGCAGTTTATTCCGGGGAAGCACTGAAGCTTTCTTT	CASSLFRGSTEAFF
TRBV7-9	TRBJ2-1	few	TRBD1	TGTGCCAGCAGCTCACGGGACAGGGACCACCATGAGCAGTTCTTC	CASSSRDRDHHEQFF
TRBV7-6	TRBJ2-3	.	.	TGTGCCAGCAGCTTAGCGACCGCAGATACGCAGTATTTT	CASSLATADTQYF
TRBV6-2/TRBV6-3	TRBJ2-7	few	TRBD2	TGTGCCACGTCAAAGCGGGAGCACGGCGAGCAGTACTTC	CATSKREHGEQYF
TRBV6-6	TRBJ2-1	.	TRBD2	TGTGCCAGCACCACACAACTAGCGGTTTTCTACAATGAGCAGTTCTTC	CASTTQLAVFYNEQFF
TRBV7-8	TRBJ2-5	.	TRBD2	TGTGCCAGCAGCTTATTTGAGGGGAGGGGAGAGACCCAGTACTTC	CASSLFEGRGETQYF
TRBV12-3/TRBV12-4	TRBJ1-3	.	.	TGTGCCAGCAGTTTATCCCCCGGCTGGGCTGGAAACACCATATATTTT	CASSLSPGWAGNTIYF
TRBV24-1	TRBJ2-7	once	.	TGTGCCACCAGTACCCGGGGAGACGAGCAGTACTTC	CATSTRGDEQYF
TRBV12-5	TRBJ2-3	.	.	TGTGCTAGTGGTTTGGGGTCGGGACTGCCAGATACGCAGTATTTT	CASGLGSGLPDTQYF